Listed here are 24 T cell receptor beta chains from one sample, sequenced in a study of metastatic and nonmetastatic thyroid tumors. Thyroid surgery had not been preceded by any treatment in any patient. TCRdb recomputed clones from the PCR reads via MiXCR. The repertoire holds about 69,000 clones, about 14% seen once, with under 8% in the top ten. Sequenced input: blood. Receptor source: a male donor with papillary thyroid cancer or a benign thyroid nodule (not recorded which). Some clones in this sample may be carry-over from other donors' samples.

As to this clone: Given a much more abundant clone one base away, this may be a read error. Other DNA sequences in the sample encode the same CDR3. The V gene is TRBV3-1, the J gene TRBJ2-3; 10 bases align to TRBD2. This CDR3 is built from 19 residues. The V gene's germline CDR1 is LGHDT and CDR2 YNNKEL (reference sequence). CDR3 in amino acids: CASSQDIPGLAVSTDTQYF. CDR3 in DNA: TGTGCTAGCAGCCAAGATATTCCCGGACTAGCGGTGAGCACAGATACGCAGTATTTT.

Concerning this clone itself: The junction shows a germline mismatch at one end, possibly a read error. The rearrangement joins TRBV7-8 to TRBJ2-7; no definite D call. The CDR3 consists of 13 residues. From germline, CDR1 is SGHVS and CDR2 FQNEAQ. CDR3 sequence (DNA): TGTGCCAGCAGCCCGAGCTACTCCTACGAGCAGTACTTT. Encoded protein: CASSPSYSYEQYF.

This clone was observed at least ten times. The rearrangement links TRBV7-9 to TRBJ2-7; 8 nucleotides align to TRBD2. CDR3 length: 14 amino acids. V trimming: 4 bases; J trimming: 4 bases; junction bases outside the gene matches: 6. Germline assignment: CDR1 SEHNR and CDR2 FQNEAQ (reference sequence). The CDR3 is CASSSQAGEYEQYV. CDR3 DNA: TGTGCCAGCAGCTCGCAAGCGGGAGAGTACGAGCAGTACGTC.

This clone was seen repeatedly, ten times or more. This sequence joins TRBV28 and TRBJ1-2; D ambiguous. V dropped 4 bases and J dropped 5 bases, with 8 bases sitting between them. Germline values: CDR1 MDHEN, CDR2 SYDVKM. The CDR3 consists of 12 residues. CDR3 sequence: CASSYRDYGYTF. The CDR3 nucleotides are TGTGCCAGCAGTTACCGGGATTATGGCTACACCTTC.

This clone was recorded many times. The V call is TRBV5-1, the J call TRBJ2-5; D ambiguous. CDR1 and CDR2 (germline): SGHRS, YFSETQ. The CDR3 runs to 13 residues. The V gene lost 4 bases and the J gene lost 5 bases, with 12 bases spanning the gap. As DNA, the CDR3 is TGCGCCAGCAGCCTAGAATCCCGGGAGACCCAGTACTTC. This translates into CASSLESRETQYF.

This clone was counted at least ten times. The V call is TRBV12-5, the J call TRBJ1-5, with TRBD1 matching 12 bases. Germline V CDR1 and CDR2: LGHNT, FRNRAP. J was trimmed by 3 bases and V by 2 bases; bases with no gene match: 11. The CDR3 runs to 19 residues. This CDR3 reads CASGLKGGQGACFNQPQHF. The CDR3, as DNA: TGTGCTAGTGGTTTGAAGGGGGGACAGGGGGCTTGTTTCAATCAGCCCCAGCATTTT.

This clone was seen repeatedly, ten times or more. The genes are TRBV27 and TRBJ2-3; possibly TRBD1 for D (5 bases). The CDR3 spans 15 residues. V was pared by 8 bases and J by 1 base, with 16 bases between. Per the germline V gene, CDR1 is MNHEY and CDR2 is SMNVEV (reference sequence). The CDR3: CASLQGRVGTDTQYF. The CDR3 DNA is TGTGCCAGCCTCCAGGGCCGGGTAGGCACAGATACGCAGTATTTT.

The rearrangement joins TRBV11-2 to TRBJ2-1; TRBD2 matches at 8 bases. V lost 3 bases to trimming and J lost 7 bases; unmatched junction nucleotides: 17. There are 18 residues in the CDR3. Germline V gene data show CDR1 as SGHAT and CDR2 as FQNNGV. CDR3 nucleotide sequence: TGTGCCAGCAGCTTTCGCAGGGAATTGGGTAGCGGGATAAATGAGCAGTTCTTC. Residues: CASSFRRELGSGINEQFF.

Only a few counts were recorded for this clone. The chain employs TRBV12-3 or TRBV12-4 and TRBJ2-2; 9 bases match TRBD1. There are 17 residues in the CDR3. Trimming took 6 bases from V and 14 from J; bases not matched to a gene: 22. The CDR3: CASRLGTGRANTGYLFF. Written as DNA, the CDR3 is TGTGCCAGCAGACTGGGGACAGGGCGTGCGAACACCGGGTATCTGTTTTTT.

The sample holds many counts of this clone. The chain combines TRBV18 with TRBJ1-3; unclear D gene. CDR3 length: 15 amino acids. Trimming removed 8 bases at V and 0 bases at J, with 14 bases between. CDR1 and CDR2 from the germline V gene are KGHSH and LQKENI. The CDR3 DNA is TGTGCCAGCCGCCTTCGGGCGGGCTCTGGAAACACCATATATTTT. As protein: CASRLRAGSGNTIYF.

This clone was seen at least ten times. The rearrangement links TRBV6-1 to TRBJ1-1, with D perhaps TRBD1 (5 bases). The CDR3 runs to 17 residues. Germline-derived CDR1 and CDR2 are MNHNS and SASEGT. Trimming shortened V by 3 bases and J by 3 bases, and 20 bases separated the two germline ends. CDR3 residues: CASSDSGISDLHTEAFF. Here the CDR3 DNA reads TGTGCCAGCAGTGACTCAGGGATTAGTGACCTCCACACTGAAGCTTTCTTT.

A remark on this clone: This clone may be a read error of a much larger clone one base away. The V call is TRBV29-1, the J call TRBJ2-5; TRBD1 matches 7 bases. Germline CDR1 reads SQVTM; CDR2 reads ANQGSEA. This CDR3 contains 12 residues. CDR3 sequence reads: CSTRQGGEIQYF. DNA of the CDR3: TGCAGCACCCGACAGGGCGGCGAGATCCAGTACTTC.

This clone was recorded many times. The chain joins TRBV19 to TRBJ1-1, with 7 bases fitting TRBD1. V trimming: 5 bases; J trimming: 2 bases; junction bases outside the gene matches: 5. CDR3 length equals 14 residues. The germline CDR1 and CDR2 sequences are LNHDA and SQIVND (reference sequence). The CDR3 here is CASSVDRVNTEAFF. DNA of the CDR3: TGTGCCAGTAGTGTTGACAGGGTAAACACTGAAGCTTTCTTT.

This clone was seen many times. J is TRBJ1-2 and V is TRBV29-1; 7 bases are a match to TRBD1. CDR3 length equals 13 residues. The V segment lost 6 bases and the J segment 6 bases; nucleotides outside the gene matches: 10. Per the germline V gene, CDR1 is SQVTM and CDR2 is ANQGSEA. Written as DNA, the CDR3 is TGCAGCGTAGCCGGGACAGAGGGAAATGGCTACACCTTC. Translation: CSVAGTEGNGYTF.

This clone was seen at least ten times. The rearrangement joins TRBV6-1 to TRBJ2-3; D remains unclear. CDR3 size: 16 residues. The V end lost 6 bases, the J end lost 5 bases, and 21 bases lay between the germline ends. CDR1 and CDR2 (germline): MNHNS, SASEGT. In DNA form, the CDR3 reads TGTGCCAGCAGAGTGAGCCGGGCCCCGCTAAGAGATACGCAGTATTTT. It codes for CASRVSRAPLRDTQYF.

This clone came up many times. This chain links TRBV19 with TRBJ2-1, with D perhaps given as TRBD1 or TRBD2 (6 bases each). CDR1 is LNHDA, CDR2 SQIVND, per germline (reference sequence). The CDR3 is 16 residues long. V was clipped by 5 bases and J by 5 bases, with 19 bases between them. This CDR3 reads CASSSSGGLHHNEQFF. The CDR3 DNA is TGTGCCAGTAGTTCCAGTGGGGGGCTTCACCACAATGAGCAGTTCTTC.

This clone was seen ten or more times. The chain recombines TRBV9 with TRBJ2-3; D call uncertain. From germline, CDR1 is SGDLS and CDR2 YYNGEE. This CDR3 comprises 15 residues. With 1 base removed from V and 2 bases from J, the gap between germline ends came to 11 bases. CDR3 in amino acids: CASSVWPDFTDTQYF. CDR3 in DNA: TGTGCCAGCAGCGTATGGCCCGACTTCACAGATACGCAGTATTTT.

This clone was seen ten or more times. The chain uses TRBV11-2 and TRBJ2-7; 13 bases map to TRBD2. Germline assignment: CDR1 SGHAT and CDR2 FQNNGV. The CDR3 consists of 15 residues. J was trimmed by 1 base and V by 3 bases; bases with no gene match: 0. The DNA of the CDR3 is TGTGCCAGCAGCTTGACTAGCGGGAGGTCCTACGAGCAGTACTTC. Translated: CASSLTSGRSYEQYF.

This clone was seen repeatedly, ten times or more. The V gene is TRBV5-4, the J gene TRBJ2-3; 10 bases line up with TRBD2. The J segment lost 3 bases and the V segment lost 3 bases, leaving 10 bases of the junction unmatched. This CDR3 comprises 17 residues. Germline V gene data show CDR1 as SGHNT and CDR2 as YYREEE (reference sequence). The CDR3 DNA reads TGTGCCAGCAGCTATTCCCGGACTAGCGGAGAAACAGATACGCAGTATTTT. Its translation is CASSYSRTSGETDTQYF.

V usage is TRBV28 and J usage is TRBJ2-3, with unresolved D. The CDR3 runs 14 residues. Germline CDR1 MDHEN, CDR2 SYDVKM. Trimming pared 3 bases from V and 1 base from J, leaving 8 bases between. Here the CDR3 DNA reads TGTGCCAGCAGTTTCTCGCCGGGCACAGATACGCAGTATTTT. Its protein product is CASSFSPGTDTQYF. The whole variable domain, remainder taken from reference TRBV28 and TRBJ2-3, is DVKVTQSSRYLVKRTGEKVFLECVQDMDHENMFWYRQDPGLGLRLIYFSYDVKMKEKGDIPEGYSVSREKKERFSLILESASTNQTSMYLCASSFSPGTDTQYFGPGTRLTVL.

The chain combines TRBV12-3 or TRBV12-4 with TRBJ2-5; TRBD2 aligns across 13 bases. With 5 bases clipped from V and 7 bases from J, the junction kept 10 bases outside the gene matches. The CDR3 has 16 residues. CDR3 nucleotides: TGTGCCAGCAGTCCCTCACTAGCGGGAGGGCCGGGGACCCAGTACTTC. It encodes CASSPSLAGGPGTQYF.

This clone was seen many times. Germline and junction disagree at one end, which may indicate a read error. This chain connects TRBV28 to TRBJ1-3; D remains ambiguous. CDR3 size: 13 residues. Per the germline V gene, CDR1 is MDHEN and CDR2 is SYDVKM. Here the CDR3 DNA reads TGTGCCAGCACTTTATCCACCGGAAACACCATATATTTT. Translated: CASTLSTGNTIYF.

This clone was detected many times. This chain joins TRBV7-3 and TRBJ2-5, with TRBD1 as a possible D gene (6 bases). This CDR3 region has 14 residues. CDR1 and CDR2 (germline): SGHTA, FQGTGA. V was pared by 1 base and J by 5 bases, with 11 bases between. CDR3 nucleotides: TGTGCCAGCAGCTTAATTGGGGGCGGGGAGACCCAGTACTTC. Its protein is CASSLIGGGETQYF.

This clone occurred many times. The chain has TRBV3-1 and TRBJ1-2; TRBD1 agrees at 7 bases. CDR1 and CDR2 from the germline V gene are LGHDT and YNNKEL (reference sequence). The V and J ends lost 4 bases and 6 bases, in that order; junction bases with no gene match: 8. There are 14 residues in the CDR3. Here the CDR3 reads CASSLGTAADGYTF. The CDR3 nucleotides read TGTGCCAGCAGCCTGGGGACAGCGGCGGATGGCTACACCTTC. Full variable domain (outside the CDR3, taken from reference TRBV3-1 and TRBJ1-2): DTAVSQTPKYLVTQMGNDKSIKCEQNLGHDTMYWYKQDSKKFLKIMFSYNNKELIINETVPNRFSPKSPDKAHLNLHINSLELGDSAVYFCASSLGTAADGYTFGSGTRLTVV.